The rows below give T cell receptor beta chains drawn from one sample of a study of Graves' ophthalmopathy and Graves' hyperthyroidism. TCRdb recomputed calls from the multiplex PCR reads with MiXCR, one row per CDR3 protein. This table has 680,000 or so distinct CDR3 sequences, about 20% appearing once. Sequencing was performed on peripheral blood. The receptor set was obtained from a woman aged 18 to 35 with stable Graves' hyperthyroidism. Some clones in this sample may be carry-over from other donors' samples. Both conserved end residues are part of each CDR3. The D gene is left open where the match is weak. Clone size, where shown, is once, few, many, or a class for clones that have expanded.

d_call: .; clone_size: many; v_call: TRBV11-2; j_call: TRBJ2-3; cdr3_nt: TGTGCCAGTACAACCTCGGCAGGGCCTTACACAGATACGCAGTATTTT; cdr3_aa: CASTTSAGPYTDTQYF
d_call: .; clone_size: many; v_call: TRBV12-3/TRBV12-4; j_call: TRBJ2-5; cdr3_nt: TGTGCCAGCAGTTTAGTTCCCCAGACCCAGTACTTC; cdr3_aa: CASSLVPQTQYF
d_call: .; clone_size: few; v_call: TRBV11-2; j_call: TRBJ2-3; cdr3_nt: TGTGCCAGCAGCTCGACTAGGACTTCCCTTAGCACAGATACGCAGTATTTT; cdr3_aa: CASSSTRTSLSTDTQYF
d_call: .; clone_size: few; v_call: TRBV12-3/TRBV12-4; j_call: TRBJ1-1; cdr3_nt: TGTGCCAGCAGCCATCAAACAGGGATTAACACTGAAGCTTTCTTT; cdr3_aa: CASSHQTGINTEAFF
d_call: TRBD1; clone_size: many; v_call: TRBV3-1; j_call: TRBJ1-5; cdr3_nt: TGTGCCAGCAGCCAAGGTATAACAGGGGGCGGTCAGCCCCAGCATTTT; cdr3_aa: CASSQGITGGGQPQHF
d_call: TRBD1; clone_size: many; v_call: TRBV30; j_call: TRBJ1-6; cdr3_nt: TGTGCCTGGAGCAACAGGGGGCTCTCACCCCTCCACTTT; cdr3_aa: CAWSNRGLSPLHF
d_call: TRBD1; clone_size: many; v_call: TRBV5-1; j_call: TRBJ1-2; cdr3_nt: TGCGCCAGCAGCGGGGGCCGGGACAGGGTTAACTATGGCTACACCTTC; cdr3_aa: CASSGGRDRVNYGYTF
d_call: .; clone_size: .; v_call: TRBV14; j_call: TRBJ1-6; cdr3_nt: TGTGCCAGCAGCCAAGATTCCCCTCAACCCCTCCACTTT; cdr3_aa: CASSQDSPQPLHF
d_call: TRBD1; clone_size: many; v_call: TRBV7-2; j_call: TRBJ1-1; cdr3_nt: TGTGCCAGCAGCTTAGAGTGGACAGGGGCGTCTGAAGCTTTCTTT; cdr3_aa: CASSLEWTGASEAFF
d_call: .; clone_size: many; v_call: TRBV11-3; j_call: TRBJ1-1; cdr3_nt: TGTGCCAGCAGCTCGCAGGAGGACACTGAAGCTTTCTTT; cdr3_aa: CASSSQEDTEAFF
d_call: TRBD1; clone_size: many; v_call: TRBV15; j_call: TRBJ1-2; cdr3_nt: TGTGCCACCAACCACCCTGAAGAGGGGGCGCTGGGCTACACCTTC; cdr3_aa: CATNHPEEGALGYTF
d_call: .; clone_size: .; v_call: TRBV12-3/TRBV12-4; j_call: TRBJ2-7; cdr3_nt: TGTGCCAGCAGTTTAGCGTCAGGGTACGGAAACGAGCAGTACTTC; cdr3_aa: CASSLASGYGNEQYF
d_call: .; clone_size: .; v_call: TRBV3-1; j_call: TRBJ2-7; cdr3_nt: TGTGCCAGCAGCCATAGCGGAGGGGGGCACGAGCAGTACTTC; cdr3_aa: CASSHSGGGHEQYF
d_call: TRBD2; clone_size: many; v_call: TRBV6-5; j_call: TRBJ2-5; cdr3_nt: TGTGCCAGCAGTCCTCTAGCGGGGGCTAGAACCCAGTACTTC; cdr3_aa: CASSPLAGARTQYF
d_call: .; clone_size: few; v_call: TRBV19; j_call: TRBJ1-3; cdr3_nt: TGTGCCAGTAGACGGACTGGAAACACCATATATTTT; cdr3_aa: CASRRTGNTIYF
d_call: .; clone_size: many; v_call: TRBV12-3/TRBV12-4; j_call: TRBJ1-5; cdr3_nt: TGTGCCAGCAGTACAACACAGAGGACCAATCAGCCCCAGCATTTT; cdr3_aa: CASSTTQRTNQPQHF
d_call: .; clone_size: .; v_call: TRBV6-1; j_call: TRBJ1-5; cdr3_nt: TGTGCCAGCAAGACGAGGAATCGACGGGGGCAGCCCCAGCATTTT; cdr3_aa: CASKTRNRRGQPQHF
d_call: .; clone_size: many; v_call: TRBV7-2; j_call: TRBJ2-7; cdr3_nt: TGTGCCAGCAGCTTAAAGGGGGGGAACGAGCAGTACTTC; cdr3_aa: CASSLKGGNEQYF
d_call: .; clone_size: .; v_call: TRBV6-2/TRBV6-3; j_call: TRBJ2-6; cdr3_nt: TGTGCCAGCAGCCCCCAAGGGGCCAACGTCCTGACTTTC; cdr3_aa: CASSPQGANVLTF
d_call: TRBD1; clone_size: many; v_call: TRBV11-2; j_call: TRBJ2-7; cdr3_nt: TGTGCCAGCAGCACCCTCGACAGGGGGCGACCCTACGAGCAGTACTTC; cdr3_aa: CASSTLDRGRPYEQYF
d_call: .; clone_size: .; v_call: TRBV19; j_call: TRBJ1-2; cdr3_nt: TGTGCCAGTAGCAGCCAAGAGAGTCGGGGCTACACCTTC; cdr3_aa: CASSSQESRGYTF
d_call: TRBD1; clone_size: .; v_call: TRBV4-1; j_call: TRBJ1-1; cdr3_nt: TGCGCCAGCCGAGAGTCCGGAGACAGGGGGACCTATTACTTGAACACTGAAGCTTTCTTT; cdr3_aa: CASRESGDRGTYYLNTEAFF
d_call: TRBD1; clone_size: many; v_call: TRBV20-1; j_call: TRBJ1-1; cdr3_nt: TGCAGTGCTGCCGCGGGACAGTTGAACACTGAAGCTTTCTTT; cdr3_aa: CSAAAGQLNTEAFF
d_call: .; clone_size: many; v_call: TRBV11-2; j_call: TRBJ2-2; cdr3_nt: TGTGCCAGCAGCTTACCCCCCCCGACAAACACCGGGGAGCTGTTTTTT; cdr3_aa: CASSLPPPTNTGELFF
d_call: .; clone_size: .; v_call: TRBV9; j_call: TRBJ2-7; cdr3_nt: TGTGCCAGCAGCCATGTAGAGGGATCACCGGGGGAGCAGTACTTC; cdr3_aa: CASSHVEGSPGEQYF
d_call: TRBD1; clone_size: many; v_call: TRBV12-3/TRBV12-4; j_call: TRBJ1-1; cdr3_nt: TGTGCCAGCAGTGAGACGACAGGGTGGGATGAAGCTTTCTTT; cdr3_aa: CASSETTGWDEAFF
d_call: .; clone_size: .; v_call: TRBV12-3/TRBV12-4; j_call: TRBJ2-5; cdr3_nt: TGTGCCAGCAGGGGACGGGTCAAAGAGACCCAGTACTTC; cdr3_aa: CASRGRVKETQYF
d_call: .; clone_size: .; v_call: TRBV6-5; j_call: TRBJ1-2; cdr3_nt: TGTGCCAGCAGTTACGGTTACTATGGCTACACCTTC; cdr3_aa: CASSYGYYGYTF
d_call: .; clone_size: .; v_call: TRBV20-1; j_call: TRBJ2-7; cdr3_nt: TGCAGTGCTAGCAGGGTGTTCCACGAGCAGTACTTC; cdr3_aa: CSASRVFHEQYF
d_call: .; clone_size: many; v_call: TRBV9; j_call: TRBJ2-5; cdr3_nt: TGTGCCAGCAGCGTAGGTGATCAGTGGGCCGCCAAGGAGACCCAGTACTTC; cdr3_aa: CASSVGDQWAAKETQYF
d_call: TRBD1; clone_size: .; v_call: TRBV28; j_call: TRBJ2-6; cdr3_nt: TGTGCCAGCAGTTTCCCGACAGGGGCCCCTGGGGCCAACGTCCTGACTTTC; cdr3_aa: CASSFPTGAPGANVLTF
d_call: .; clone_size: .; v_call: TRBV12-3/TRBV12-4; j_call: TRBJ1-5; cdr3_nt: TGTGCCAGCAGCCTAAATCCTCGGAGCAATCAGCCCCAGCATTTT; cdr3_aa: CASSLNPRSNQPQHF
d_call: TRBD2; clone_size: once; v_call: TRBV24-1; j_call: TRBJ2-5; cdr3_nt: TGTGCCACCAGTGATTGGACTAGCGATGAAGAGACCCAGTACTTC; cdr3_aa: CATSDWTSDEETQYF
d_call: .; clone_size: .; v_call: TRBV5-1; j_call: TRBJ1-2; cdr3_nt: TGCGCCAGCCGGAGTCCGGGCGAACTCTTAAACTATGGCTACACCTTC; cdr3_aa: CASRSPGELLNYGYTF
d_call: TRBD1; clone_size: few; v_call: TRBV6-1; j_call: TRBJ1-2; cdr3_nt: TGTGCCAGCAGCGATAGGGACAGGGCGCGCTACACCTTC; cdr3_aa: CASSDRDRARYTF
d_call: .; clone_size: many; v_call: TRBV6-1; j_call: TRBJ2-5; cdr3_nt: TGTGCCAGCAGGGGACTCATTGACAGCGAGACCCAGTACTTC; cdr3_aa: CASRGLIDSETQYF
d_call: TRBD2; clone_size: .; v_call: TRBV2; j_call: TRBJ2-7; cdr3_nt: TGTGCCAGCAGGAGACTAGCGGAGTACGAGCAGTACTTC; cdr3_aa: CASRRLAEYEQYF
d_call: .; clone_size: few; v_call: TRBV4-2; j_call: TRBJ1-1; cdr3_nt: TGTGCCAGCAGCCAAACTAGGGGAACTTTCTTT; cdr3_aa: CASSQTRGTFF
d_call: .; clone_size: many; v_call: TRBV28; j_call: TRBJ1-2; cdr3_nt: TGTGCCAGCAGTTTCCGCAGCTATGGCTACACCTTC; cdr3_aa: CASSFRSYGYTF
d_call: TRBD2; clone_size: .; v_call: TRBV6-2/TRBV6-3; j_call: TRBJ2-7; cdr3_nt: TGTGCCAGCAGTTACAGGTCTAGCGGTTCCTACGAGCAGTACTTC; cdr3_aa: CASSYRSSGSYEQYF
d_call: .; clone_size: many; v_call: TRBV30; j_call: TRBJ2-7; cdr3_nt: TGTGCCTGGGCTAGATCGTTTTACGAGCAGTACTTC; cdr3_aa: CAWARSFYEQYF
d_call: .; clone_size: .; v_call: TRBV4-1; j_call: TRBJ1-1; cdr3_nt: TGCGCCAGCAGCCAAGTCACCAGGGGCAACGCTGAAGCTTTCTTT; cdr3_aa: CASSQVTRGNAEAFF
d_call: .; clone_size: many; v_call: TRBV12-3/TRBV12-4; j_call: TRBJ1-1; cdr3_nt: TGTGCCAGCAGTATACTAACCAGGGGAACTGAAGCCTTCTTT; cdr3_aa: CASSILTRGTEAFF
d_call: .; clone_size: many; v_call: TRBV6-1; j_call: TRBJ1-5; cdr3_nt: TGTGCCAGCAGTCCAGGATCGGTGCGTCAGCCCCAGCATTTT; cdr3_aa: CASSPGSVRQPQHF
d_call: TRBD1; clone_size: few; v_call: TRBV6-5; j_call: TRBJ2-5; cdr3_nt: TGTGCCAGCAGTTACGGACAGGTTGGCCGTACGGAGACCCAGTACTTC; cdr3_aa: CASSYGQVGRTETQYF
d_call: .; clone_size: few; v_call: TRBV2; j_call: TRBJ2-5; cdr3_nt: TGTGCCAGCGCTGGCAGAAGCCAAGAGACCCAGTACTTC; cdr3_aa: CASAGRSQETQYF
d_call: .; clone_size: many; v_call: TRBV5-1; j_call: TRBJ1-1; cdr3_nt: TGTGCCAGCAGTTTAGCGGGTTACACTGAAGCTTTCTTT; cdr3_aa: CASSLAGYTEAFF
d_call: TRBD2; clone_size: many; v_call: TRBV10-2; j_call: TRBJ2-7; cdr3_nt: TGCGCCAGCCGCCCGACTAGCGGGGGTGTGTACGAGCAGTACTTC; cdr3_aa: CASRPTSGGVYEQYF
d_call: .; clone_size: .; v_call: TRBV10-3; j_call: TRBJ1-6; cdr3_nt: TGTGCCATAACCTTGGGGGGCAATAATTCACACCTCCACTTT; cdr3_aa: CAITLGGNNSHLHF
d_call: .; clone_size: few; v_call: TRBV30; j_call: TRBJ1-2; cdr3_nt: TGTGCCTGTTGCTATGGCTACACCTTC; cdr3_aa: CACCYGYTF
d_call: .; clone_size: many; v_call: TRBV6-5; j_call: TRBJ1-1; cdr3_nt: TGTGCCAGCAGTTACTCGAACTTCCTGAACACTGAAGCTTTCTTT; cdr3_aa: CASSYSNFLNTEAFF
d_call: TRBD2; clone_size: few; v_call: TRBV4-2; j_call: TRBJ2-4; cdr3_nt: TGTGCCAGCAGCCAGGACGGGACTAGCGGGAGATCCAAAAACATTCAGTACTTC; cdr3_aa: CASSQDGTSGRSKNIQYF
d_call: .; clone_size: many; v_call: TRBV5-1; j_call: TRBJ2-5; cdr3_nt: TGCGCCAGCAGCTTGGGAGGACTCCCACTACCAGAGGAGACCCAGTACTTC; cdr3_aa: CASSLGGLPLPEETQYF
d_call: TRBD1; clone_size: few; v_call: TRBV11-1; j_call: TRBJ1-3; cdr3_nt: TGTGCCAGCAGCTTCCCCAGGGGGGGCCTTTCTGGAAACACCATATATTTT; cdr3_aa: CASSFPRGGLSGNTIYF
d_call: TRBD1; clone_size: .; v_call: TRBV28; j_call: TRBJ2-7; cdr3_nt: TGTGCCAGCTCCCTTGAAGGGGGCAAGGCCTACGAGCAGTACTTC; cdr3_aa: CASSLEGGKAYEQYF